These T cell receptor beta chains were read from a single sample in a study of cytomegalovirus exposure and HLA in healthy donors. Profiled with immunoSEQ multiplex PCR; TCRdb holds only in-frame clones, not every one. The repertoire holds approximately 150,000 clones, with less than 90% as singletons. The specimen was PBMCs. All receptors come from a man aged 25-45 years in good health and CMV-seronegative. Both conserved end residues are part of each CDR3. The D gene is left open where the match is weak. Expanded clones are given a class, and other clones once, few, many or no size at all.

d_call: .; clone_size: .; j_call: TRBJ2-7; v_call: TRBV5-1; cdr3_aa: CASSLDRHYEQYF; cdr3_nt: TGCGCCAGCAGCTTGGACAGACACTACGAGCAGTACTTC
d_call: TRBD1; clone_size: .; j_call: TRBJ1-1; v_call: TRBV10-3; cdr3_aa: CAIGDRGRKGNTEAFF; cdr3_nt: TGTGCCATCGGTGACAGGGGGCGAAAAGGGAACACTGAAGCTTTCTTT
d_call: .; clone_size: .; j_call: TRBJ2-3; v_call: TRBV6-5; cdr3_aa: CASSYARGLTDTQYF; cdr3_nt: TGTGCCAGCAGCTACGCGAGGGGACTCACAGATACGCAGTATTTT
d_call: TRBD1; clone_size: .; j_call: TRBJ1-4; v_call: TRBV6-6; cdr3_aa: CASSSTGLGEKLFF; cdr3_nt: TGTGCCAGCAGCTCGACAGGGCTAGGTGAAAAACTGTTTTTT
d_call: .; clone_size: .; j_call: TRBJ2-1; v_call: TRBV5-1; cdr3_aa: CASSFLNEQFF; cdr3_nt: TGCGCCAGCAGCTTCTTAAATGAGCAGTTCTTC
d_call: .; clone_size: .; j_call: TRBJ2-1; v_call: TRBV20-1; cdr3_aa: CSAHYNEQFF; cdr3_nt: TGCAGTGCCCATTACAATGAGCAGTTCTTC
d_call: .; clone_size: .; j_call: TRBJ2-1; v_call: TRBV29-1; cdr3_aa: CSVVRGGNEQFF; cdr3_nt: TGCAGCGTTGTAAGGGGTGGTAATGAGCAGTTCTTC
d_call: .; clone_size: .; j_call: TRBJ2-1; v_call: TRBV6-5; cdr3_aa: CATLNRVSYNEQFF; cdr3_nt: TGTGCCACCCTAAACAGGGTATCTTACAATGAGCAGTTCTTC
d_call: .; clone_size: .; j_call: TRBJ2-7; v_call: TRBV15; cdr3_aa: CATSGYGTPEAYEQYF; cdr3_nt: TGTGCCACCAGCGGATACGGGACTCCGGAAGCCTACGAGCAGTACTTC
d_call: TRBD1; clone_size: .; j_call: TRBJ2-7; v_call: TRBV6-1; cdr3_aa: CASSDWWTGGVDEQYF; cdr3_nt: TGTGCCAGCAGTGACTGGTGGACAGGGGGCGTGGACGAGCAGTACTTC
d_call: TRBD2; clone_size: .; j_call: TRBJ2-7; v_call: TRBV7-6; cdr3_aa: CASSGTSGSWGEQYF; cdr3_nt: TGTGCCAGCAGCGGGACTAGCGGGAGTTGGGGCGAGCAGTACTTC
d_call: .; clone_size: few; j_call: TRBJ2-3; v_call: TRBV7-2; cdr3_aa: CASSLAQAWDTQYF; cdr3_nt: TGTGCCAGCAGCTTAGCTCAGGCGTGGGATACGCAGTATTTT
d_call: .; clone_size: .; j_call: TRBJ2-7; v_call: TRBV5-4; cdr3_aa: CASSPTGSYEQYF; cdr3_nt: TGTGCCAGCAGCCCGACAGGATCCTACGAGCAGTACTTC
d_call: .; clone_size: .; j_call: TRBJ1-5; v_call: TRBV7-2; cdr3_aa: CASSLNGRRPQHF; cdr3_nt: TGTGCCAGCAGCTTAAACGGTCGGAGGCCCCAGCATTTT
d_call: TRBD1; clone_size: .; j_call: TRBJ2-7; v_call: TRBV7-9; cdr3_aa: CASSSDRVEQYF; cdr3_nt: TGTGCCAGCAGCTCAGACAGGGTCGAGCAGTACTTC
d_call: .; clone_size: .; j_call: TRBJ2-3; v_call: TRBV19; cdr3_aa: CASSTPMTSTDTQYF; cdr3_nt: TGTGCCAGTAGTACCCCCATGACTAGCACAGATACGCAGTATTTT
d_call: .; clone_size: .; j_call: TRBJ2-1; v_call: TRBV5-1; cdr3_aa: CASSLLASSYNEQFF; cdr3_nt: TGCGCCAGCAGCTTGTTAGCTAGCTCCTACAATGAGCAGTTCTTC
d_call: TRBD1; clone_size: .; j_call: TRBJ1-2; v_call: TRBV5-1; cdr3_aa: CASSLAPLTGAFDGYTF; cdr3_nt: TGCGCCAGCAGCTTGGCCCCCCTGACAGGGGCATTTGATGGCTACACCTTC
d_call: TRBD1; clone_size: .; j_call: TRBJ1-6; v_call: TRBV5-6; cdr3_aa: CASSPDGQGFSPLHF; cdr3_nt: TGTGCCAGCAGCCCCGACGGACAGGGATTTTCACCCCTCCACTTT
d_call: TRBD2; clone_size: .; j_call: TRBJ2-7; v_call: TRBV7-9; cdr3_aa: CASSLGLARSYEQYF; cdr3_nt: TGTGCCAGCAGCTTAGGACTAGCGAGGTCCTACGAGCAGTACTTC
d_call: TRBD2; clone_size: .; j_call: TRBJ2-7; v_call: TRBV11-1; cdr3_aa: CASSRAGEVYEQYF; cdr3_nt: TGTGCCAGCTCTCGGGCGGGAGAGGTCTACGAGCAGTACTTC
d_call: TRBD1; clone_size: once; j_call: TRBJ2-7; v_call: TRBV9; cdr3_aa: CASSVDWQGDYEQYF; cdr3_nt: TGTGCCAGCAGCGTAGATTGGCAGGGGGACTACGAGCAGTACTTC
d_call: .; clone_size: .; j_call: TRBJ1-5; v_call: TRBV6-6; cdr3_aa: CASRGDSNQPQHF; cdr3_nt: TGTGCCAGCAGGGGCGATAGCAATCAGCCCCAGCATTTT
d_call: TRBD1; clone_size: .; j_call: TRBJ1-2; v_call: TRBV18; cdr3_aa: CASSPLDRPGYTF; cdr3_nt: TGTGCCAGCTCACCATTGGACAGGCCTGGCTACACCTTC
d_call: .; clone_size: few; j_call: TRBJ1-1; v_call: TRBV4-1; cdr3_aa: CASSQGIGELNTEAFF; cdr3_nt: TGCGCCAGCAGCCAAGGGATCGGGGAATTGAACACTGAAGCTTTCTTT
d_call: .; clone_size: once; j_call: TRBJ2-5; v_call: TRBV5-1; cdr3_aa: CASSLARVRETQYF; cdr3_nt: TGCGCCAGCAGCTTGGCCAGGGTAAGGGAGACCCAGTACTTC
d_call: .; clone_size: .; j_call: TRBJ1-5; v_call: TRBV25-1; cdr3_aa: CASSGAFGQPQHF; cdr3_nt: TGTGCCAGCAGTGGGGCTTTTGGACAGCCCCAGCATTTT
d_call: .; clone_size: .; j_call: TRBJ2-3; v_call: TRBV10-3; cdr3_aa: CAISESRQGGDTQYF; cdr3_nt: TGTGCCATCAGTGAGTCGAGGCAGGGGGGAGATACGCAGTATTTT
d_call: TRBD2; clone_size: .; j_call: TRBJ2-3; v_call: TRBV6-6; cdr3_aa: CASRPAGRGGTDTQYF; cdr3_nt: TGTGCCAGCAGGCCGGCCGGGCGGGGGGGAACAGATACGCAGTATTTT
d_call: .; clone_size: few; j_call: TRBJ2-1; v_call: TRBV27; cdr3_aa: CASSHRAIEQFF; cdr3_nt: TGTGCCAGCAGTCACAGGGCCATTGAGCAGTTCTTC
d_call: TRBD1; clone_size: .; j_call: TRBJ1-5; v_call: TRBV7-9; cdr3_aa: CASSSWTGNQPQHF; cdr3_nt: TGTGCCAGCAGCTCTTGGACAGGGAATCAGCCCCAGCATTTT
d_call: .; clone_size: .; j_call: TRBJ2-3; v_call: TRBV5-1; cdr3_aa: CASSLRGRGGTDTQYF; cdr3_nt: TGCGCCAGCAGCTTGAGAGGGCGGGGAGGCACAGATACGCAGTATTTT
d_call: .; clone_size: .; j_call: TRBJ1-1; v_call: TRBV4-3; cdr3_aa: CASSLARANTEAFF; cdr3_nt: TGCGCCAGCAGCCTTGCGCGGGCCAACACTGAAGCTTTCTTT
d_call: TRBD2; clone_size: .; j_call: TRBJ2-3; v_call: TRBV30; cdr3_aa: CAWRGLAGVDTQYF; cdr3_nt: TGTGCCTGGAGAGGACTAGCGGGGGTAGATACGCAGTATTTT
d_call: TRBD1; clone_size: .; j_call: TRBJ1-6; v_call: TRBV4-2; cdr3_aa: CASSRGQGAGTLHF; cdr3_nt: TGTGCCAGCAGCCGGGGACAGGGGGCCGGAACCCTCCACTTT
d_call: .; clone_size: few; j_call: TRBJ1-2; v_call: TRBV19; cdr3_aa: CASSIGRNYGYTF; cdr3_nt: TGTGCCAGTAGTATTGGGCGAAACTATGGCTACACCTTC
d_call: TRBD2; clone_size: .; j_call: TRBJ2-1; v_call: TRBV28; cdr3_aa: CASRVLAGSNEQFF; cdr3_nt: TGTGCCAGCAGGGTACTAGCGGGGAGTAATGAGCAGTTCTTC
d_call: TRBD1; clone_size: .; j_call: TRBJ2-3; v_call: TRBV19; cdr3_aa: CASSKGQGTDTQYF; cdr3_nt: TGTGCCAGTAGTAAGGGACAGGGCACAGATACGCAGTATTTT
d_call: TRBD1; clone_size: .; j_call: TRBJ2-1; v_call: TRBV29-1; cdr3_aa: CSARQGFFIRTGAEQFF; cdr3_nt: TGCAGCGCAAGACAGGGTTTCTTTATCCGGACTGGTGCGGAGCAGTTCTTC
d_call: .; clone_size: .; j_call: TRBJ1-3; v_call: TRBV28; cdr3_aa: CASRGVGNTIYF; cdr3_nt: TGTGCCAGCAGGGGAGTTGGAAACACCATATATTTT
d_call: TRBD1; clone_size: .; j_call: TRBJ1-2; v_call: TRBV7-3; cdr3_aa: CASRDRPFLQDGYTF; cdr3_nt: TGTGCCAGCCGGGACAGGCCTTTCTTACAAGATGGCTACACCTTC
d_call: .; clone_size: .; j_call: TRBJ2-7; v_call: TRBV27; cdr3_aa: CASMGAYEQYF; cdr3_nt: TGTGCCAGCATGGGAGCCTACGAGCAGTACTTC
d_call: TRBD1; clone_size: .; j_call: TRBJ1-1; v_call: TRBV11-3; cdr3_aa: CASSRDRGLGTEAFF; cdr3_nt: TGTGCCAGCAGCCGGGACAGGGGGTTAGGCACTGAAGCTTTCTTT
d_call: TRBD1; clone_size: .; j_call: TRBJ2-1; v_call: TRBV5-1; cdr3_aa: CASSPLQGQAYNEQFF; cdr3_nt: TGCGCCAGCAGCCCCTTACAGGGGCAGGCCTACAATGAGCAGTTCTTC
d_call: .; clone_size: .; j_call: TRBJ2-5; v_call: TRBV21-1; cdr3_aa: CASSKGDTVRVSKETQYF; cdr3_nt: TGTGCCAGCAGCAAAGGGGACACGGTCCGTGTCTCCAAGGAGACCCAGTACTTC
d_call: TRBD1; clone_size: .; j_call: TRBJ2-7; v_call: TRBV7-6; cdr3_aa: CASSLLPDRASYEQYF; cdr3_nt: TGTGCCAGCAGCTTACTCCCGGACAGGGCCTCCTACGAGCAGTACTTC
d_call: TRBD2; clone_size: .; j_call: TRBJ2-1; v_call: TRBV6-5; cdr3_aa: CASSYSWTRGYEQFF; cdr3_nt: TGTGCCAGCAGTTACTCGTGGACTAGGGGATATGAGCAGTTCTTC
d_call: .; clone_size: .; j_call: TRBJ2-3; v_call: TRBV9; cdr3_aa: CASSVGAAIYRTDTQYF; cdr3_nt: TGTGCCAGCAGCGTAGGAGCGGCTATATACCGCACAGATACGCAGTATTTT
d_call: TRBD1; clone_size: .; j_call: TRBJ1-5; v_call: TRBV28; cdr3_aa: CASRDRGLGQPQHF; cdr3_nt: TGTGCCAGCCGGGACAGGGGGTTAGGTCAGCCCCAGCATTTT
d_call: TRBD1; clone_size: once; j_call: TRBJ2-5; v_call: TRBV7-7; cdr3_aa: CASSQTGGVGTQYF; cdr3_nt: TGTGCCAGCAGCCAAACAGGGGGCGTCGGGACCCAGTACTTC
d_call: TRBD1; clone_size: .; j_call: TRBJ1-1; v_call: TRBV30; cdr3_aa: CAWNLRDRAEAFF; cdr3_nt: TGTGCCTGGAACTTGAGGGACAGGGCTGAAGCTTTCTTT
d_call: TRBD1; clone_size: .; j_call: TRBJ1-2; v_call: TRBV7-4; cdr3_aa: CASSSLGTGGIWYGYTF; cdr3_nt: TGTGCCAGCAGCTCCCTCGGGACAGGGGGCATTTGGTATGGCTACACCTTC
d_call: .; clone_size: .; j_call: TRBJ1-1; v_call: TRBV5-1; cdr3_aa: CASSRDTSTEAFF; cdr3_nt: TGCGCCTCCTCCCGGGACACTTCCACTGAAGCTTTCTTT
d_call: .; clone_size: .; j_call: TRBJ1-2; v_call: TRBV6-6; cdr3_aa: CASSYSIGVNYGYTF; cdr3_nt: TGTGCCAGCAGTTACTCGATAGGGGTGAACTATGGCTACACCTTC
d_call: TRBD2; clone_size: .; j_call: TRBJ2-7; v_call: TRBV11-2; cdr3_aa: CASSLGEREGRREQYF; cdr3_nt: TGTGCCAGCAGCTTAGGGGAGCGGGAGGGCCGTCGGGAGCAGTACTTC
d_call: TRBD1; clone_size: .; j_call: TRBJ1-2; v_call: TRBV5-1; cdr3_aa: CASSLVSGTGTYGYTF; cdr3_nt: TGCGCCAGCAGCTTGGTCAGTGGGACAGGGACCTATGGCTACACCTTC
d_call: TRBD2; clone_size: .; j_call: TRBJ2-3; v_call: TRBV5-1; cdr3_aa: CASSLRGVVADTQYF; cdr3_nt: TGCGCCAGCAGCCTACGGGGGGTTGTGGCAGATACGCAGTATTTT
d_call: TRBD1; clone_size: .; j_call: TRBJ1-4; v_call: TRBV9; cdr3_aa: CASSVAGGTNEKLFF; cdr3_nt: TGTGCCAGCAGCGTGGCAGGGGGCACTAATGAAAAACTGTTTTTT
d_call: TRBD2; clone_size: .; j_call: TRBJ2-7; v_call: TRBV9; cdr3_aa: CASSASGRQDEQYF; cdr3_nt: TGTGCCAGCAGCGCTAGCGGGAGGCAAGACGAGCAGTACTTC